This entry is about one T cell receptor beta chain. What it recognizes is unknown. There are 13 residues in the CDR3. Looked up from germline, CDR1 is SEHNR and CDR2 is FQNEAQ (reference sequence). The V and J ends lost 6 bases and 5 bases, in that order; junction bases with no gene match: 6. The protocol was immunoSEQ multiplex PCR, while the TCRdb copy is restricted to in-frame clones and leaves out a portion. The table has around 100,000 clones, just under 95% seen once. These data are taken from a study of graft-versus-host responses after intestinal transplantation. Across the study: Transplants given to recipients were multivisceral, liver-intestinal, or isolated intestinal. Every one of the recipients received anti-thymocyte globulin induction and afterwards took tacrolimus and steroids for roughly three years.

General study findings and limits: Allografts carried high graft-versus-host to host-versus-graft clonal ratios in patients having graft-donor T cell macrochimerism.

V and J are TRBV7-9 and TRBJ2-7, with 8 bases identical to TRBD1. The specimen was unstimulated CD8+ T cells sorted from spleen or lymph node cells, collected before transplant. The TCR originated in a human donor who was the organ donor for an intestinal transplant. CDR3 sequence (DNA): TGTGCCAGCAGTATACACAGGGGGGACGAGCAGTACTTC. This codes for CASSIHRGDEQYF. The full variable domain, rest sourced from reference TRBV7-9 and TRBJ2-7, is DTGVSQNPRHKITKRGQNVTFRCDPISEHNRLYWYRQTLGQGPEFLTYFQNEAQLEKSRLLSDRFSAERPKGSFSTLEIQRTEQGDSAMYLCASSIHRGDEQYFGPGTRLTVT.